The following is a T cell receptor (beta chain) sequence with its context. V was trimmed by 6 bases and J by 4 bases, leaving 13 bases between them. Looked up from germline, CDR1 is SNHLY and CDR2 is FYNNEI. This CDR3 has 15 amino acids. These data are taken from a study of shared clonotypes between healthy human individuals. The assay was immunoSEQ multiplex PCR, and TCRdb's table has in-frame clones only and misses some. Of some 1,400,000 clones listed, around 97% are singletons. Material: naive CD4+ T cells sorted from blood. Subset: CD45RA+ positively selected. V usage is TRBV2 and J usage is TRBJ2-6; perhaps D is TRBD1 or TRBD2 (5 bases each). The TCR was taken from a young man in good health. For the CDR3, the DNA is TGTGCCAGCAGGTTGGGGGATCACGGGGCCAACGTCCTGACTTTC. Protein sequence: CASRLGDHGANVLTF. The full variable domain, rest sourced from reference TRBV2 and TRBJ2-6, is EPEVTQTPSHQVTQMGQEVILRCVPISNHLYFYWYRQILGQKVEFLVSFYNNEISEKSEIFDDQFSVERPDGSNFTLKIRSTKLEDSAMYFCASRLGDHGANVLTFGAGSRLTVL.